What follows are 9 T cell receptor beta chains derived from one specimen sequenced in a study of blood T cell repertoires in COVID-19. Assay used: immunoSEQ multiplex PCR; TCRdb lists only in-frame clones, some missing. Among 200,000 to 250,000 clones listed, roughly 76% were seen once. The source material was peripheral blood. The receptors shown here come from an elderly woman with COVID-19, enrolled during active disease.

This clone was counted only a few times. The J gene is TRBJ1-2, the V gene TRBV5-4, with D hard to call. Looked up from germline, CDR1 is SGHNT and CDR2 is YYREEE (reference sequence). The CDR3 has 15 residues. Trimming cost V 0 bases and J 0 bases, with 9 bases left between them. The chain's CDR3 is CASSLGTDPNYGYTF. CDR3 DNA: TGTGCCAGCAGCTTGGGAACAGACCCTAACTATGGCTACACCTTC.

In its sample, this clone was seen once. The chain uses TRBV3-1 (or the pseudogene TRBV3-2) and TRBJ1-2; 7 positions agree with TRBD1. The length of the CDR3 is 13 residues. V lost 6 bases and J lost 3; bases outside the gene matches: 4. Germline CDR1 LGHDT, CDR2 YNNKEL (reference sequence). CDR3 loop: CASSRQGDYGYTF. CDR3 nucleotide sequence: TGTGCCAGCAGTCGACAGGGAGACTATGGCTACACCTTC.

The chain uses TRBV5-4 and TRBJ2-3; 8 bases are shared with TRBD2. The V gene's germline CDR1 is SGHNT and CDR2 YYREEE (reference sequence). The CDR3 sequence is 15 residues long. V lost 5 bases and J lost 3; bases outside the gene matches: 8. CDR3 loop: CASSPPAGGTDTQYF. Here the CDR3 DNA reads TGTGCCAGCAGTCCCCCGGCGGGAGGTACAGATACGCAGTATTTT. Full variable domain (remainder filled in from reference TRBV5-4 and TRBJ2-3): ETGVTQSPTHLIKTRGQQVTLRCSSQSGHNTVSWYQQALGQGPQFIFQYYREEENGRGNFPPRFSGLQFPNYSSELNVNALELDDSALYLCASSPPAGGTDTQYFGPGTRLTVL.

The V call is TRBV9, the J call TRBJ2-7; D perhaps matches TRBD2 (6 bases). The CDR3 has 13 residues. Per the germline V gene, CDR1 is SGDLS and CDR2 is YYNGEE. Trimming took 0 bases from V and 5 from J, leaving 9 bases between them. The CDR3 DNA reads as TGTGCCAGCAGCGTAGTCGGGGGAAACGAGCAGTACTTC. Translation gives CASSVVGGNEQYF.

The chain employs TRBV2 and TRBJ1-5; tentative D call: TRBD1 (6 bases). Trimming left V 9 bases short and J 4 bases short, with 16 bases between. The CDR3 totals 14 residues. Per the germline V gene, CDR1 is SNHLY and CDR2 is FYNNEI. The CDR3 reads CASAGGQGNQPQHF. The CDR3 region has the DNA TGTGCCAGTGCGGGGGGGCAGGGGAATCAGCCCCAGCATTTT.

The rearrangement links TRBV10-1 to TRBJ1-2; D is ambiguous. The CDR3 loop spans 11 amino acids. CDR1 and CDR2 (germline): WNHNN, SYGVQD (reference sequence). Deletions cut 8 bases from V and 1 base from J, with 5 bases between. CDR3 in DNA: TGCGCCAGCGGAGATAACTATGGCTACACCTTC. This translates into CASGDNYGYTF.

The gene calls are TRBV27 and TRBJ1-5; 8 bases map to TRBD1. Germline CDR1 MNHEY, CDR2 SMNVEV (reference sequence). This CDR3 contains 16 residues. V was pared by 7 bases and J by 0 bases, with 8 bases of the junction left unmatched. CDR3 region: CASKLSGGYSNQPQHF. CDR3 nucleotides: TGTGCCAGCAAGTTGTCAGGGGGCTATAGCAATCAGCCCCAGCATTTT.

This chain uses TRBV7-3 with TRBJ2-1, with D maybe TRBD2 (5 bases). The germline CDR1 and CDR2 sequences are SGHTA and FQGTGA. The CDR3 is 15 residues long. The germline V and J ends were trimmed by 5 bases and 0 bases, with 11 bases remaining between them. The CDR3 DNA follows: TGTGCCAGCAGCCGGAGCGGCGTCTCCTACAATGAGCAGTTCTTC. Encoded protein: CASSRSGVSYNEQFF.

The chain combines TRBV18 with TRBJ1-4; D call uncertain. The CDR3 length is 13 residues. Trimming removed 10 bases from V and 2 bases from J, with 11 bases in between. Germline CDR1 and CDR2: KGHSH and LQKENI. DNA of the CDR3: TGTGCCACCCGACGGGGTACTAATGAAAAACTGTTTTTT. This encodes CATRRGTNEKLFF.